This entry describes one T cell receptor (beta chain). This sample is part of a study of blood T cell repertoires in COVID-19. Study at large: Both acute and convalescent COVID-19 samples were obtained from the United States, Italy and Spain.

Per the authors' pipeline: Reference gene primer amplification in the assay estimated nucleated cell counts. The protocol was immunoSEQ multiplex PCR, while the TCRdb copy is restricted to in-frame clones and leaves out a portion. D and trimming come from the DNA, and the V and J calls and clone size come from that table. The sample lists tens of thousands of clones, about 74% occurring once. The germline V gene has CDR1 SGHNT and CDR2 YYREEE (reference sequence). Trimming took 1 base from V and 4 from J, leaving 15 bases between them. This CDR3 comprises 15 residues. The chain combines TRBV5-4 with TRBJ2-7; perhaps TRBD2 as D (6 bases). The sequence was obtained from a human donor in a cohort sampled during active COVID-19. The specimen was peripheral blood. The CDR3, as DNA: TGTGCCAGCAGCTTGTCAGGGCAGGGAGGTTACGAGCAGTACTTC. As protein: CASSLSGQGGYEQYF. Complete variable domain (other parts from reference TRBV5-4 and TRBJ2-7): ETGVTQSPTHLIKTRGQQVTLRCSSQSGHNTVSWYQQALGQGPQFIFQYYREEENGRGNFPPRFSGLQFPNYSSELNVNALELDDSALYLCASSLSGQGGYEQYFGPGTRLTVT.